This T cell receptor (beta chain) was found in a study of blood T cell repertoires in COVID-19. The overall study: Acute and convalescent COVID-19 specimens originated in the United States, Italy and Spain.

The cohort comprised adults aged about 18 to 100 years residing in 20 to 30 US areas. Participants were placed into cohorts based on the clinical history they reported. The authors' processing: Amplified reference gene primers provided the basis for estimating nucleated cell counts. Some clones are missing from TCRdb's copy, which holds only in-frame ones; the method was immunoSEQ multiplex PCR. That table supplies the V and J calls and clone size; D and trimming were determined from the DNA. The sample has roughly 180,000 clones; 81% are singletons. Germline CDR1 SNHLY, CDR2 FYNNEI. The V segment lost 3 bases and the J segment 7 bases; nucleotides outside the gene matches: 5. The CDR3 totals 14 residues.

The sequencing sample was made of PBMCs or T cells enriched from blood (not recorded which). The chain recombines TRBV2 with TRBJ1-2, with 10 bases fitting TRBD1. The sequence derives from a middle-aged woman with acute COVID-19. CDR3 nucleotides: TGTGCCAGCAGTGAGGGGGACAGGGGTGGTGGCTACACCTTC. Translated: CASSEGDRGGGYTF.